These 25 T cell receptor beta chains were all obtained from the same sample, sequenced in a study of beta chain features in type 1 diabetes. The study, taken as a whole, reports: For Type 1 diabetes patients, all four CD4+ subsets carried TCRB CDR3s that were moderately but significantly shorter.

Their antigens remain unidentified. Expressed TCRB transcripts were sequenced because the entire RNA isolate underwent reverse transcription. Using immunoSEQ multiplex PCR, the repertoire was profiled, and TCRdb retains in-frame clones only, with some absent. The data hold about 150,000 clones, with around 7.9% observed a single time. The sample consisted of central memory CD4+ T cells from blood. These receptor sequences come from a young man with type 1 diabetes.

This chain links TRBV6-6 with TRBJ2-7; tentatively, D is TRBD1 (8 bases). CDR1 is MNHNY and CDR2 is SVGAGI in the germline V gene (reference sequence). With 6 bases removed from V and 6 bases from J, the gap between germline ends came to 24 bases. This CDR3 is 16 amino acids long. The chain's CDR3 is CASSPTGGGQAVEQYF. CDR3 coding DNA: TGTGCCAGCAGCCCTACTGGGGGGGGACAGGCGGTCGAGCAGTACTTC.

This clone has a count of ten or more. The CDR3 DNA sequence: TGTGCCAGCAGCCAATTCTCCGGGACAGAAACAGATACGCAGTATTTT. The encoded protein is CASSQFSGTETDTQYF. The genes are TRBV4-2 and TRBJ2-3; 7 nucleotides agree with TRBD1. V lost 2 bases and J lost 3; bases outside the gene matches: 8. This CDR3 is 16 amino acids long. From germline, CDR1 is LGHNA and CDR2 YNFKEQ.

The chain recombines TRBV2 with TRBJ2-3; 11 nucleotides align to TRBD1. The trim removed 6 bases at V and 4 bases at J, leaving 6 bases unmatched. Germline CDR1 and CDR2: SNHLY and FYNNEI. The CDR3 totals 15 residues. Here the CDR3 DNA reads TGTGCCAGCAGGAGGGGGACAGGGGGTTCAGATACGCAGTATTTT. It yields the protein CASRRGTGGSDTQYF.

This clone was picked up a small number of times. The chain uses TRBV29-1 and TRBJ2-1; D might be TRBD1 (6 bases). CDR1 is SQVTM and CDR2 is ANQGSEA in the germline V gene. Trimming took 4 bases from V and 3 from J, leaving 13 bases between them. The CDR3 consists of 14 residues. Here the CDR3 reads CSVVQGPRYNEQFF. DNA of the CDR3: TGCAGCGTTGTACAGGGACCGCGCTACAATGAGCAGTTCTTC.

A few counts support this clone. V is TRBV6-6 and J is TRBJ2-7, with 10 bases fitting TRBD1. Per the germline V gene, CDR1 is MNHNY and CDR2 is SVGAGI (reference sequence). The CDR3 consists of 14 residues. Trimming removed 6 bases from V and 6 bases from J; junction bases left unmatched: 8. The CDR3 here is CASRRDRGSGEQYF. Here the CDR3 DNA reads TGTGCCAGCAGAAGGGACAGGGGCTCTGGCGAGCAGTACTTC.

There are a few counts of this clone. Within the sample, other DNA sequences also encode this same CDR3. This chain links TRBV5-1 with TRBJ2-1, with D possibly matching TRBD2 (5 bases). This CDR3 is 14 amino acids long. Trimming took off 4 bases at V and 0 bases at J, with 8 bases between the two ends. CDR1 SGHRS and CDR2 YFSETQ come from the germline V gene. The DNA of the CDR3 is TGCGCCAGCAGCCCTAGCAGCTCCTACAATGAGCAGTTCTTC. Its translation: CASSPSSSYNEQFF.

DNA of the CDR3: TGTGCCAGCAGCTTAGGGGGACAGGGGGTAGATACGCAGTATTTT. As protein: CASSLGGQGVDTQYF. The chain carries TRBV11-2 and TRBJ2-3; TRBD1 matches at 11 bases. Germline CDR1 reads SGHAT; CDR2 reads FQNNGV. The J segment lost 5 bases and the V segment lost 1 base, leaving 2 bases of the junction unmatched. The CDR3 runs 15 residues.

V and J are TRBV4-2 and TRBJ2-1, with 9 bases that match TRBD1. The CDR3 consists of 16 residues. V trimming: 1 base; J trimming: 4 bases; junction bases outside the gene matches: 5. CDR1 is LGHNA and CDR2 is YNFKEQ in the germline V gene. The CDR3 coding sequence is TGTGCCAGCAGCCAAGCGGACAGGGGTGGATACAATGAGCAGTTCTTC. Its translation is CASSQADRGGYNEQFF.

The V and J genes are TRBV27 and TRBJ1-5, with 8 bases lining up with TRBD1. The CDR3 has 14 amino acids. Germline V gene lookup returns CDR1 MNHEY and CDR2 SMNVEV (reference sequence). The trim removed 4 bases at V and 7 bases at J, leaving 6 bases unmatched. CDR3 DNA: TGTGCCAGCAGTTCGACAGGGGTCGAGCAGCCCCAGCATTTT. Translated: CASSSTGVEQPQHF.

A few counts support this clone. The gene calls are TRBV4-3 and TRBJ2-3; D remains unclear. This CDR3 comprises 16 residues. Trimming took 0 bases from V and 3 from J, leaving 13 bases between them. Germline assignment: CDR1 LGHNA and CDR2 YSLEER. CDR3 nucleotide sequence: TGCGCCAGCAGCCAAGAATATACGGGTGGGACAGATACGCAGTATTTT. Translated, it gives CASSQEYTGGTDTQYF.

This clone was detected a few times. The chain carries TRBV9 and TRBJ1-5; D unclear. The V gene's germline CDR1 is SGDLS and CDR2 YYNGEE. Trimming took off 0 bases at V and 8 bases at J, with 15 bases between the two ends. The CDR3 contains 15 residues. CDR3 amino acids: CASSVGAGSSEPQHF. The CDR3 nucleotides read TGTGCCAGCAGCGTAGGGGCCGGGAGCTCGGAGCCCCAGCATTTT.

The gene calls are TRBV7-2 and TRBJ1-5; no clear D gene. Trimming pared 1 base from V and 8 bases from J, leaving 12 bases between. Germline V gives CDR1 SGHTA, CDR2 FQGNSA. CDR3 length: 14 amino acids. As DNA, the CDR3 is TGTGCCAGCAGCTTAGGGGAGCAGTGGGAGCCCCAGCATTTT. Its protein product is CASSLGEQWEPQHF.

V usage is TRBV28 and J usage is TRBJ2-3, with D possibly being TRBD1 (6 bases). The CDR3 extends over 16 amino acids. Looked up from germline, CDR1 is MDHEN and CDR2 is SYDVKM. V was cut by 8 bases and J by 2 bases, with 20 bases left in between. Here the CDR3 reads CASPPRTARPTDTQYF. The CDR3 DNA reads TGTGCCAGCCCGCCCAGGACAGCGCGTCCCACAGATACGCAGTATTTT.

This clone was picked up a small number of times. The chain couples TRBV9 to TRBJ2-3; D may be TRBD1 (6 bases). The germline V gene encodes CDR1 SGDLS and CDR2 YYNGEE. The V and J ends lost 2 bases and 0 bases respectively, with 10 bases between them. The CDR3 contains 15 residues. CDR3: CASSVGTPSTDTQYF. As DNA, the CDR3 is TGTGCCAGCAGCGTGGGGACACCGAGCACAGATACGCAGTATTTT.

The chain employs TRBV11-2 and TRBJ2-1; possibly TRBD2 for D (6 bases). The CDR3 loop spans 15 amino acids. Germline values: CDR1 SGHAT, CDR2 FQNNGV. Trimming left V 1 base short and J 8 bases short, with 15 bases between. The CDR3 loop is CASSLGGVRGDEQFF. The CDR3 region has the DNA TGTGCCAGCAGCTTAGGCGGGGTTCGGGGAGATGAGCAGTTCTTC. Together with reference TRBV11-2 and TRBJ2-1, the CDR3 gives the full variable domain: EAGVAQSPRYKIIEKRQSVAFWCNPISGHATLYWYQQILGQGPKLLIQFQNNGVVDDSQLPKDRFSAERLKGVDSTLKIQPAKLEDSAVYLCASSLGGVRGDEQFFGPGTRLTVL.

This clone was seen more than once but under ten times. CDR3 nucleotides: TGTGCCAGCAGCTTAGATCAGGGGGGCTCGGCAATCACCGGGGAGCTGTTTTTT. Encoded protein: CASSLDQGGSAITGELFF. The chain employs TRBV11-2 and TRBJ2-2; D might be TRBD1 (7 bases). With 0 bases removed from V and 4 bases from J, the gap between germline ends came to 18 bases. The CDR3 is 18 residues long. CDR1 is SGHAT and CDR2 is FQNNGV in the germline V gene.

This clone was detected a few times. This chain uses TRBV9 with TRBJ2-1; no clear D. V shed 4 bases and J shed 1 base, with 9 bases lying between them. Germline values: CDR1 SGDLS, CDR2 YYNGEE. The CDR3 has 14 residues. The CDR3 DNA follows: TGTGCCAGCAGCCCCACATTATCCTACAATGAGCAGTTCTTC. It encodes CASSPTLSYNEQFF.

This clone turned up a few times. The CDR3 reads CASSLFTDTQYF. The DNA of the CDR3 is TGTGCCAGCAGCCTTTTCACAGATACGCAGTATTTT. The V and J genes are TRBV7-2 and TRBJ2-3; D unclear. This CDR3 has 12 residues. V lost 5 bases and J lost 2, with 5 bases in between. Germline V gene data show CDR1 as SGHTA and CDR2 as FQGNSA.

This chain links TRBV28 with TRBJ2-5; D is uncertain. V lost 4 bases and J 5 bases, leaving 14 bases between the germline ends. This CDR3 is built from 14 residues. Germline CDR1 is MDHEN and CDR2 is SYDVKM. This CDR3 reads CASSSPVLRETQYF. The CDR3 DNA sequence: TGTGCCAGCAGTTCCCCCGTCCTGAGGGAGACCCAGTACTTC. Based on the CDR3 plus reference TRBV28 and TRBJ2-5, the full variable domain is DVKVTQSSRYLVKRTGEKVFLECVQDMDHENMFWYRQDPGLGLRLIYFSYDVKMKEKGDIPEGYSVSREKKERFSLILESASTNQTSMYLCASSSPVLRETQYFGPGTRLLVL.

This clone showed up many times. The chain links TRBV30 to TRBJ2-1, with D hard to call. The germline V gene encodes CDR1 GTSNPN and CDR2 SVGIG (reference sequence). The length of the CDR3 is 11 residues. V was cut by 0 bases and J by 9 bases, with 6 bases left in between. CDR3 in DNA: TGTGCCTGGAGTGTACTGAGTGAGCAGTTCTTC. Translated: CAWSVLSEQFF. Combining the CDR3 with reference TRBV30 and TRBJ2-1 gives the whole variable domain SQTIHQWPATLVQPVGSPLSLECTVEGTSNPNLYWYRQAAGRGLQLLFYSVGIGQISSEVPQNLSASRPQDRQFILSSKKLLLSDSGFYLCAWSVLSEQFFGPGTRLTVL.

This clone was seen only a few times. CDR3 coding DNA: TGTGCCAGCAGCAATGGACTCAATCCCTACAATGAGCAGTTCTTC. Translating gives CASSNGLNPYNEQFF. The chain joins TRBV7-2 to TRBJ2-1; possibly TRBD2 for D (5 bases). This CDR3 has 15 amino acids. V shed 5 bases and J shed 2 bases, with 13 bases lying between them. CDR1 is SGHTA, CDR2 FQGNSA, per germline.

In this sample, this clone turned up a few times. This chain connects TRBV21-1 to TRBJ2-5; the table's D gene call, TRBD2, was not cross checked with the DNA. TRBV21-1 is deemed a pseudogene. CDR3 size: 15 residues. CDR3 in amino acids: CASRPLRDFEETQYF. CDR3 nucleotides: TGTGCCAGCAGGCCACTTCGGGACTTTGAAGAGACCCAGTACTTC.

This clone was observed a few times. This chain uses TRBV29-1 with TRBJ2-3; D may be TRBD1 (5 bases). The V and J ends lost 1 base and 7 bases respectively, with 12 bases between them. Germline CDR1 is SQVTM and CDR2 is ANQGSEA. This CDR3 spans 13 amino acids. DNA of the CDR3: TGCAGCGTTGAAGGGGGCGCCCGGTATACGCAGTATTTT. It is translated as CSVEGGARYTQYF.

In this sample, this clone turned up a few times. The rearrangement uses TRBV18 and TRBJ2-6, with a weak D call TRBD1 (6 bases). Germline V gene lookup returns CDR1 KGHSH and CDR2 LQKENI. The V end was cut by 8 bases, the J end by 2 bases, with 13 bases between. There are 15 residues in the CDR3. CDR3 region: CASQTGTTGANVLTF. The DNA of the CDR3 is TGTGCCAGCCAAACAGGGACCACTGGGGCCAACGTCCTGACTTTC.

This clone was recorded a few times. The J gene is TRBJ2-2, the V gene TRBV30; TRBD2 matches 9 bases. V was clipped by 5 bases and J by 3 bases; unmatched bases: 4. The CDR3 is 14 residues long. Germline lookup yields CDR1 GTSNPN and CDR2 SVGIG (reference sequence). As DNA, the CDR3 is TGTGCCTGGGATAGCGGGAGAGACACCGGGGAGCTGTTTTTT. Encoded protein: CAWDSGRDTGELFF.